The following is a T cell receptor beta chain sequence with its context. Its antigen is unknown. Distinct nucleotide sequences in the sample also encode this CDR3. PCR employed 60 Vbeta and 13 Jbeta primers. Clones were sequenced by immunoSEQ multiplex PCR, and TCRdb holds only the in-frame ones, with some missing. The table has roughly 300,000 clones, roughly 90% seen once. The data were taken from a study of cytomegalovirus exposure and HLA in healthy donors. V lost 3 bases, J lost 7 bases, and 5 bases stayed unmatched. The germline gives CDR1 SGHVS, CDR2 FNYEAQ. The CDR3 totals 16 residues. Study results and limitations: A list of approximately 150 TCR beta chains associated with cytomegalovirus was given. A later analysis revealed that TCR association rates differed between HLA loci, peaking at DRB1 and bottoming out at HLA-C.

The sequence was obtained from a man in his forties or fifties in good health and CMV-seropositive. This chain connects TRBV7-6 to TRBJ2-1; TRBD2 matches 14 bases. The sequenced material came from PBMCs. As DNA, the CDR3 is TGTGCCAGCAGCTTGAGGGGGACTAGCGGGAGAAATGAGCAGTTCTTC. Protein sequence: CASSLRGTSGRNEQFF.